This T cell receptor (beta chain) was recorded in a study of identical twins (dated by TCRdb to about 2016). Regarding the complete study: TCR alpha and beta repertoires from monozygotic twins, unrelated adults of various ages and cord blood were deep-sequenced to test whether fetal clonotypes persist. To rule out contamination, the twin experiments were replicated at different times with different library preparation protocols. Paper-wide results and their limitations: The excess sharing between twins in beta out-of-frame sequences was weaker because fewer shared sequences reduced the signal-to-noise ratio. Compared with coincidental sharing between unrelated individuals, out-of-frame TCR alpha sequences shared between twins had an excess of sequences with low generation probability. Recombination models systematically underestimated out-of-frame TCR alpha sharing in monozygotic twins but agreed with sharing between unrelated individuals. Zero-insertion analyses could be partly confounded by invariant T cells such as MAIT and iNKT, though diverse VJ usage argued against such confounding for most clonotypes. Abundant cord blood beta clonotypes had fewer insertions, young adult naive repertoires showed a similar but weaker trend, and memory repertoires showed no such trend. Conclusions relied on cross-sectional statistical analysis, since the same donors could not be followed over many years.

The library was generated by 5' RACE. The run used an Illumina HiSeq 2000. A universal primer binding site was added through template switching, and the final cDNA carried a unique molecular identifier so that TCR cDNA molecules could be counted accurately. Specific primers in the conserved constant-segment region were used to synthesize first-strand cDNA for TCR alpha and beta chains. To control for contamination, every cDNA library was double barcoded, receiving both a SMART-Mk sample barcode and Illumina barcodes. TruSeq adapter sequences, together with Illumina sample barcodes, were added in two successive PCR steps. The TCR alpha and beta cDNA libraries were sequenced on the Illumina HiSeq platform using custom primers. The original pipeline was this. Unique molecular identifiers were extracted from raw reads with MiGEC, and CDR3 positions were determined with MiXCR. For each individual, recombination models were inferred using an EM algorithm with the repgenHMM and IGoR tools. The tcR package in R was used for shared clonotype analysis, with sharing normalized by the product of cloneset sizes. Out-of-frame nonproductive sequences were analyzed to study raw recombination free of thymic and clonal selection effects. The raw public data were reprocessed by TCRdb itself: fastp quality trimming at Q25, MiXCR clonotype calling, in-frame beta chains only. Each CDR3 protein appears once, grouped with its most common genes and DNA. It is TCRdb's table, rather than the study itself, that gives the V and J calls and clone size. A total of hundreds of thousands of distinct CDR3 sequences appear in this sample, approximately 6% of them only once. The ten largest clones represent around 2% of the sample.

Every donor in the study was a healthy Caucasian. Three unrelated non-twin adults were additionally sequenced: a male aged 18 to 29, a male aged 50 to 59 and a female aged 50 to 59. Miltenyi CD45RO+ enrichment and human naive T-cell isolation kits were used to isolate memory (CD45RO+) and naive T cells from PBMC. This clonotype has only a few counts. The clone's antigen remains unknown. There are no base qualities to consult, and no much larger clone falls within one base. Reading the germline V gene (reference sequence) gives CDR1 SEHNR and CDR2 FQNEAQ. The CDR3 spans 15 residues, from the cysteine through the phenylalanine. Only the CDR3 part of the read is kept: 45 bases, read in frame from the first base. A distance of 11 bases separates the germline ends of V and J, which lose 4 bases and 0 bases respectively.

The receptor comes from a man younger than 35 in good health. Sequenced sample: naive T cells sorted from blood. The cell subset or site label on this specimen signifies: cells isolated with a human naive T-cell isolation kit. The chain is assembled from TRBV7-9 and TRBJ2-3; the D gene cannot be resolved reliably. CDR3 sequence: CASSSGRVSTDTQYF. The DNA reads TGTGCCAGCAGCTCGGGTAGGGTTAGCACAGATACGCAGTATTTT.